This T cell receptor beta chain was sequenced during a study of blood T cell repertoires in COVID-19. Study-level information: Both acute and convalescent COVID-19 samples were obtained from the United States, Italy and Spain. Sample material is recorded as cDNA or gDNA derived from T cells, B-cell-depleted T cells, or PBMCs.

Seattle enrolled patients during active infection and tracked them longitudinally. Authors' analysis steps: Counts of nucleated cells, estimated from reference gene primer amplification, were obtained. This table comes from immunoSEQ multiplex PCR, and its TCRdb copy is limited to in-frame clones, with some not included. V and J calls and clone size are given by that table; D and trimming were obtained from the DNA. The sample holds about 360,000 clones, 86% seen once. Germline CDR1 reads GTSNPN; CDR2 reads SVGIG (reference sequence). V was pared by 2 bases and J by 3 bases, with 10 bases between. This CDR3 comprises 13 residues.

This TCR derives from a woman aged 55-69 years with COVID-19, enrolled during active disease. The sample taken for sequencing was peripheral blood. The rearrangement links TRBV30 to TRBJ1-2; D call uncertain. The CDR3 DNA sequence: TGTGCCTGGAGTACAGTGCCAGACTATGGCTACACCTTC. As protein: CAWSTVPDYGYTF.